The subject of this entry is one TCR beta chain. Its antigen remains unknown. Germline CDR1 reads SGDLS; CDR2 reads YYNGEE. The CDR3 sequence is 15 residues long. Losses at the gene ends were 3 bases for V and 0 bases for J; bases not matched to a gene: 3. These data are taken from a study of T cell repertoires in cytomegalovirus infection. Study overall: CMV infection and matching HLA type were both indicated by public TCR beta signatures. General study findings and limits: The cumulative frequency of public TCR beta families identified carriers of CMV plus the relevant HLA.

TCRdb itself ran the reads through MiXCR, one entry per CDR3 protein. Of 200,000 to 300,000 distinct CDR3 sequences in the sample, 12% were seen once. The sequenced sample was PBMCs. The receptor was derived from a human donor in good health (CMV status not recorded). Some clones in this sample may be carry-over from other donors' samples. The chain carries TRBV9 and TRBJ1-3; 7 nucleotides agree with TRBD1. Here the CDR3 reads CASSDDRASGNTIYF. The CDR3 DNA sequence: TGTGCCAGCAGCGACGACAGGGCCTCTGGAAACACCATATATTTT.